This T cell receptor beta chain was documented in a study of shared clonotypes between healthy human individuals. Per the germline V gene, CDR1 is SQVTM and CDR2 is ANQGSEA. The CDR3 is made up of 13 amino acids. V lost 6 bases to trimming and J lost 0 bases; unmatched junction nucleotides: 5. Clones were read by immunoSEQ multiplex PCR, and TCRdb kept only the in-frame ones, dropping some. The sample includes around 500,000 clones, roughly 80% of them seen just once. The sequencing input was PBMCs. This receptor was taken from a woman aged 40 to 50 in good health. Some clones in this sample may be carry-over from other donors' samples. This chain uses TRBV29-1 with TRBJ2-7, with 7 bases aligning to TRBD2. CDR3 sequence: CSVREVPSYEQYF. DNA of the CDR3: TGCAGCGTACGGGAGGTACCCTCCTACGAGCAGTACTTC.